A single sample is the source of the 16 T cell receptor beta chains below, sequenced in a study of blood T cell repertoires in COVID-19. The assay was immunoSEQ multiplex PCR, and TCRdb's table has in-frame clones only and misses some. The repertoire includes a few hundred thousand clones, around 86% of them detected once, and 1.5% to 2% sits in the top ten. The sample taken for sequencing was peripheral blood. The receptors here all came from a woman between 45 and 65 years old with acute or convalescent COVID-19.

This clone was recorded once. The junction shows a germline mismatch at one end, possibly a read error. This chain connects TRBV24-1 to TRBJ1-5; 9 bases are shared with TRBD1. This CDR3 region has 13 residues. The germline V gene encodes CDR1 KGHDR and CDR2 SFDVKD. The CDR3 is CATSEGTGNTPYF. CDR3 nucleotide sequence: TGTGCCACCAGTGAGGGGACAGGGAATACCCCTTATTTT.

This chain connects TRBV11-1 to TRBJ1-5, with 9 nucleotides matching TRBD1. CDR3 size: 13 residues. J was trimmed by 7 bases and V by 5 bases; bases with no gene match: 3. Germline CDR1 and CDR2: SGHAT and FQDESV (reference sequence). CDR3 amino acids: CASSQDRGQPQHF. The CDR3 nucleotides read TGTGCCAGCAGCCAGGACAGGGGACAGCCCCAGCATTTT.

The V call is TRBV5-1, the J call TRBJ1-5, with D possibly being TRBD1 (5 bases). CDR1 and CDR2 (germline): SGHRS, YFSETQ. Trimming removed 0 bases at V and 6 bases at J, with 13 bases between. The CDR3 is 15 amino acids. CDR3 sequence (DNA): TGCGCCAGCAGCTTGGTCGGGGGTGGCAGTCAGCCCCAGCATTTT. This translates into CASSLVGGGSQPQHF. The complete variable domain, with remaining parts taken from reference TRBV5-1 and TRBJ1-5, reads KAGVTQTPRYLIKTRGQQVTLSCSPISGHRSVSWYQQTPGQGLQFLFEYFSETQRNKGNFPGRFSGRQFSNSRSEMNVSTLELGDSALYLCASSLVGGGSQPQHFGDGTRLSIL.

J is TRBJ2-1 and V is TRBV7-3; no clear D gene. V gave up 7 bases and J gave up 5 bases, with 9 bases separating them. The length of the CDR3 is 12 residues. Germline V CDR1 and CDR2: SGHTA, FQGTGA. The CDR3 DNA reads TGTGCCAGCACTTCTACCCACAATGAGCAGTTCTTC. Protein: CASTSTHNEQFF.

The chain links TRBV6-5 to TRBJ2-7, with D possibly being TRBD2 (5 bases). Germline values: CDR1 MNHEY, CDR2 SVGAGI. V lost 5 bases to trimming and J lost 9 bases, with 23 bases between them. The CDR3 loop spans 15 amino acids. CDR3 sequence reads: CASSIPERPQRGQYF. The CDR3 coding sequence is TGTGCCAGCAGTATACCCGAGCGGCCACAACGAGGGCAGTACTTC.

V gene TRBV5-6 combines with J gene TRBJ2-3, with a tentative D call TRBD2 (6 bases). Germline loops: CDR1 SGHDT, CDR2 YYEEEE. V lost 4 bases, J lost 2 bases, and 11 bases lay in between. The CDR3 consists of 14 residues. The CDR3 sequence is CASSPGLLTDTQYF. The CDR3, as DNA: TGTGCCAGCAGCCCGGGACTTCTCACAGATACGCAGTATTTT.

CDR3 DNA: TGCAGCGTTGGGAAGACAGGGACCATGAACACTGAAGCTTTCTTT. It encodes CSVGKTGTMNTEAFF. This sequence joins TRBV29-1 and TRBJ1-1; 7 bases are a match to TRBD1. The ends lost 4 bases at V and 0 bases at J; junction bases unmatched: 8. Per the germline V gene, CDR1 is SQVTM and CDR2 is ANQGSEA. The CDR3 spans 15 residues.

The chain carries TRBV30 and TRBJ2-7; 7 bases are a match to TRBD1. The germline V gene encodes CDR1 GTSNPN and CDR2 SVGIG (reference sequence). With V trimmed by 3 bases and J by 0 bases, 5 bases remained unmatched. The CDR3 has 14 residues. CDR3 bases: TGTGCCTGGAGCGATCCAGGGGGCTCCTACGAGCAGTACTTC. Protein product: CAWSDPGGSYEQYF.

The chain joins TRBV7-2 to TRBJ2-5; 7 bases line up with TRBD2. Germline CDR1 SGHTA, CDR2 FQGNSA. This CDR3 is built from 15 residues. With V trimmed by 8 bases and J by 5 bases, 14 bases remained unmatched. The CDR3 sequence is CASSLLGGSQETQYF. CDR3 DNA: TGTGCCAGCTCGCTTTTGGGCGGGAGTCAGGAGACCCAGTACTTC.

V is TRBV6-2 or TRBV6-3 and J is TRBJ1-5; TRBD1 is a possible D gene (5 bases). Deletions cut 5 bases from V and 2 bases from J, with 10 bases between. The CDR3 extends over 14 amino acids. Per germline, CDR1 MNHEY and CDR2 SVGEGT. The CDR3 loop is CASSKGLGNQPQHF. DNA for the CDR3: TGTGCCAGCAGTAAGGGGCTCGGCAATCAGCCCCAGCATTTT.

The chain couples TRBV29-1 to TRBJ2-7, with D possibly being TRBD1 (6 bases). CDR3 length: 14 residues. Trimming stripped 0 bases from V and 3 bases from J, with 12 bases between. Germline loops: CDR1 SQVTM, CDR2 ANQGSEA. Here the CDR3 reads CSVEDRDTYYEQYF. CDR3 bases: TGCAGCGTTGAAGATCGGGACACCTACTACGAGCAGTACTTC.

J is TRBJ1-2 and V is TRBV7-9; D unresolved. Germline-derived CDR1 and CDR2 are SEHNR and FQNEAQ (reference sequence). V was clipped by 5 bases and J by 5 bases, with 21 bases between them. CDR3 length: 16 residues. The CDR3 reads CASSLTTAGGRYGYTF. As DNA, the CDR3 is TGTGCCAGCAGCCTAACTACAGCGGGAGGGCGGTATGGCTACACCTTC. The variable domain in full, completed from reference TRBV7-9 and TRBJ1-2, reads DTGVSQNPRHKITKRGQNVTFRCDPISEHNRLYWYRQTLGQGPEFLTYFQNEAQLEKSRLLSDRFSAERPKGSFSTLEIQRTEQGDSAMYLCASSLTTAGGRYGYTFGSGTRLTVV.

This clone turned up a few times. This chain links TRBV7-2 with TRBJ1-1; TRBD1 matches 7 bases. CDR1 is SGHTA and CDR2 is FQGNSA in the germline V gene. The CDR3 is 14 residues long. V was pared by 5 bases and J by 1 base, with 4 bases of the junction left unmatched. The CDR3, as DNA: TGTGCCAGCAGCGCCGGGACAGCGAACACTGAAGCTTTCTTT. Its protein is CASSAGTANTEAFF.

The chain is built from TRBV2 and TRBJ1-2, with 9 bases fitting TRBD1. Trimming removed 6 bases from V and 1 base from J; junction bases left unmatched: 3. This CDR3 has 14 amino acids. Germline-derived CDR1 and CDR2 are SNHLY and FYNNEI. The CDR3 coding sequence is TGTGCCAGCAGCCGGACAGGGGTTAACTATGGCTACACCTTC. It codes for CASSRTGVNYGYTF.

CDR3 in DNA: TGCGCCAGCAGCCGCCAGTCAGGGTCGTACGAGCAGTACTTC. Its translation: CASSRQSGSYEQYF. The genes are TRBV4-1 and TRBJ2-7, with D perhaps TRBD1 (5 bases). The germline CDR1 and CDR2 sequences are MGHRA and YSYEKL. This CDR3 is 14 amino acids long. V was shortened by 4 bases and J by 4 bases, with 14 bases between the two germline ends.

This clone was seen once. The chain links TRBV7-2 to TRBJ2-7; possibly TRBD2 for D (5 bases). Germline CDR1 SGHTA, CDR2 FQGNSA. V lost 3 bases and J lost 0, with 9 bases in between. CDR3 length: 14 residues. Written as DNA, the CDR3 is TGTGCCAGCAGCTTGACGGGATCCTCCTACGAGCAGTACTTC. Translated: CASSLTGSSYEQYF. Full variable domain (outside the CDR3, taken from reference TRBV7-2 and TRBJ2-7): GAGVSQSPSNKVTEKGKDVELRCDPISGHTALYWYRQSLGQGLEFLIYFQGNSAPDKSGLPSDRFSAERTGGSVSTLTIQRTQQEDSAVYLCASSLTGSSYEQYFGPGTRLTVT.